A single count supports the clone carrying this T cell receptor (beta chain). What it binds is not known. Generated by immunoSEQ multiplex PCR, the TCRdb table keeps only in-frame clones and is missing some. Of 2 million to 2.5 million clones in the sample, about 94% are singletons; the top ten hold about 0.13%. These data are taken from a study of shared clonotypes between healthy human individuals. Germline V gene data show CDR1 as SGHTA and CDR2 as FQGTGA. After removal of 3 bases from V and 4 bases from J, the junction contained 9 bases not matched to a gene. The CDR3 length is 17 residues. Donors included only healthy HIV-negative adults lacking recent acute infections or vaccinations. In the CD4+ fraction, cells were divided into CD45RA+ naive and CD45RA-negative memory subsets. General study points: Clonotype sharing across several donors was observed for roughly 5% of naive CD4 clonotypes. Sequencing depth was predicted to influence how clonotypes are shared among donors.

This TCR came from a man aged 18-30 years in good health. This chain uses TRBV7-3 with TRBJ2-2, with 9 bases matching TRBD1. Sequenced: naive CD4+ T cells sorted from blood. Stated subset: CD45RA+ positively selected. For the CDR3, the DNA is TGTGCCAGCAGCTTGCGGGGGACAGGGCCCTCCACCGGGGAGCTGTTTTTT. Amino acid sequence: CASSLRGTGPSTGELFF. The full variable domain, rest sourced from reference TRBV7-3 and TRBJ2-2, is GAGVSQTPSNKVTEKGKYVELRCDPISGHTALYWYRQSLGQGPEFLIYFQGTGAADDSGLPNDRFFAVRPEGSVSTLKIQRTERGDSAVYLCASSLRGTGPSTGELFFGEGSRLTVL.